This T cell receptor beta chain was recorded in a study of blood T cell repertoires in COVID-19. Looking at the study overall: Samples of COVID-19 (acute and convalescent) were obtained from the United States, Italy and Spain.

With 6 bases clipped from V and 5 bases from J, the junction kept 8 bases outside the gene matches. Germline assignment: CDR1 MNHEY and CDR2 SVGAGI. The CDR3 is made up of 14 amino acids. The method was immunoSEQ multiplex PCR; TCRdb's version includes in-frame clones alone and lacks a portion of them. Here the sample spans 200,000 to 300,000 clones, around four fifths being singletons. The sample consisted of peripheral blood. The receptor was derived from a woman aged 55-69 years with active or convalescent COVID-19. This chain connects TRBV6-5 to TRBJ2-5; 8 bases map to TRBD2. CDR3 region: CASSFGGAGETQYF. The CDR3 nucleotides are TGTGCCAGCAGCTTCGGGGGGGCCGGGGAGACCCAGTACTTC.